These 31 T cell receptor beta chains share one sample of origin, sequenced in a study of blood T cell repertoires in COVID-19. Sequencing used immunoSEQ multiplex PCR; TCRdb keeps in-frame clones, though not all of them. Here the sample spans 250,000 to 300,000 clones, roughly 88% being singletons. The sample comprised peripheral blood. All receptors derive from a woman aged 25 to 45 who had recovered from COVID-19.

A single count supports this clone. This specimen includes other DNA sequences encoding the same CDR3. The rearrangement uses TRBV18 and TRBJ2-3; D not resolved. V lost 0 bases and J 3 bases, leaving 4 bases between the germline ends. The germline CDR1 and CDR2 sequences are KGHSH and LQKENI. This CDR3 contains 13 residues. Written as DNA, the CDR3 is TGTGCCAGCTCACCACCTAGTACAGATACGCAGTATTTT. Translating it yields CASSPPSTDTQYF.

This CDR3 reads CASSLEGRRNTEAFF. The CDR3 bases are TGCGCCAGCAGCTTGGAAGGGAGGAGGAACACTGAAGCTTTCTTT. The V gene is TRBV5-1, the J gene TRBJ1-1, with D hard to call. This CDR3 spans 15 amino acids. V lost 0 bases and J lost 1, with 10 bases in between. From germline, CDR1 is SGHRS and CDR2 YFSETQ.

V usage is TRBV5-4 and J usage is TRBJ1-4; the D gene is possibly TRBD1 (5 bases). CDR3 length: 15 residues. CDR1 and CDR2 from the germline V gene are SGHNT and YYREEE (reference sequence). V lost 0 bases and J lost 8, with 14 bases in between. This chain's CDR3 is CASSLEGAGSEKLFF. DNA of the CDR3: TGTGCCAGCAGCTTGGAAGGGGCCGGGAGCGAAAAACTGTTTTTT.

The J gene is TRBJ1-2, the V gene TRBV27, with a weak D call TRBD1 (6 bases). This CDR3 spans 12 amino acids. From germline, CDR1 is MNHEY and CDR2 SMNVEV (reference sequence). The V end lost 6 bases, the J end lost 6 bases, and 11 bases lay between the germline ends. The CDR3 sequence: CASSRTGNGYTF. CDR3 DNA sequence: TGTGCCAGCAGCCGAACAGGGAATGGCTACACCTTC.

The V gene is TRBV7-9, the J gene TRBJ2-3; tentatively, D is TRBD2 (6 bases). Germline CDR1 and CDR2: SEHNR and FQNEAQ (reference sequence). The V and J ends lost 3 bases and 5 bases respectively, with 15 bases between them. The CDR3 extends over 15 amino acids. This CDR3 is CASSLRRGIGDTQYF. The CDR3 bases are TGTGCCAGCAGCTTGCGGAGGGGAATAGGAGATACGCAGTATTTT.

This sequence joins TRBV19 and TRBJ2-3; no definite D call. Germline loops: CDR1 LNHDA, CDR2 SQIVND (reference sequence). The CDR3 runs 15 residues. The V end lost 5 bases, the J end lost 0 bases, and 12 bases lay between the germline ends. In nucleotides, the CDR3 is TGTGCCAGTAGTCGAGAGAGAGCTAGCACAGATACGCAGTATTTT. Protein: CASSRERASTDTQYF. Full variable domain (remainder filled in from reference TRBV19 and TRBJ2-3): DGGITQSPKYLFRKEGQNVTLSCEQNLNHDAMYWYRQDPGQGLRLIYYSQIVNDFQKGDIAEGYSVSREKKESFPLTVTSAQKNPTAFYLCASSRERASTDTQYFGPGTRLTVL.

V and J are TRBV2 and TRBJ1-5; 9 nucleotides match TRBD1. Germline V gene sequence: CDR1 SNHLY, CDR2 FYNNEI. The J segment lost 9 bases and the V segment lost 6 bases, leaving 6 bases of the junction unmatched. The CDR3 consists of 13 residues. For the CDR3, the DNA is TGTGCCAGCAGGGACAGGGGCGGGGGGCCCCAGCATTTT. Its translation: CASRDRGGGPQHF.

The chain is built from TRBV6-5 and TRBJ1-2, with D unclear. Germline CDR1 and CDR2: MNHEY and SVGAGI. This CDR3 has 13 amino acids. Deletions cut 0 bases from V and 9 bases from J, with 11 bases between. Here the CDR3 reads CASSYSGEVRYTF. CDR3 sequence (DNA): TGTGCCAGCAGTTACTCTGGGGAGGTGCGCTACACCTTC.

The genes are TRBV6-6 and TRBJ1-1; D is possibly TRBD1 (6 bases). CDR3 size: 19 residues. Germline assignment: CDR1 MNHNY and CDR2 SVGAGI (reference sequence). V was pared by 5 bases and J by 0 bases, with 25 bases between. The CDR3 nucleotides are TGTGCCAGCAGTCACAGGGTAGCGAGAGTTGAAACCATGAACACTGAAGCTTTCTTT. It is translated as CASSHRVARVETMNTEAFF.

The genes are TRBV19 and TRBJ1-4; 7 positions agree with TRBD1. The germline CDR1 and CDR2 sequences are LNHDA and SQIVND (reference sequence). J gave up 0 bases and V 7 bases, and 5 bases lay outside the gene matches. The CDR3 extends over 15 amino acids. The CDR3 DNA reads TGTGCCAGTACCAGGGGGGAAGCAACTAATGAAAAACTGTTTTTT. It yields the protein CASTRGEATNEKLFF.

V usage is TRBV28 and J usage is TRBJ1-1; D remains unclear. Trimming removed 3 bases at V and 1 base at J, with 9 bases between. CDR3 size: 14 residues. Germline V gene data show CDR1 as MDHEN and CDR2 as SYDVKM. The CDR3 region is CASSFTVKNTEAFF. CDR3 DNA sequence: TGTGCCAGCAGTTTCACGGTCAAGAACACTGAAGCTTTCTTT.

The chain is built from TRBV3-1 (or the pseudogene TRBV3-2) and TRBJ2-5; D is perhaps TRBD1 (6 bases). Germline values: CDR1 LGHDT, CDR2 YNNKEL (reference sequence). V shed 2 bases and J shed 2 bases, with 15 bases lying between them. CDR3 length: 16 residues. The DNA of the CDR3 is TGTGCCAGCAGCCAACCTCCGGGACAACTACAAGAGACCCAGTACTTC. Protein sequence: CASSQPPGQLQETQYF.

This chain joins TRBV6-6 and TRBJ1-2, with TRBD1 as a possible D gene (5 bases). The germline gives CDR1 MNHNY, CDR2 SVGAGI (reference sequence). V shed 3 bases and J shed 10 bases, with 12 bases lying between them. The CDR3 runs to 12 residues. CDR3 protein: CASSYSSRDYTF. CDR3 nucleotide sequence: TGTGCCAGCAGTTATAGTTCCAGGGACTACACCTTC.

The V call is TRBV19, the J call TRBJ1-3; a weak D match, TRBD1 (5 bases). In germline, CDR1 is LNHDA, CDR2 SQIVND (reference sequence). This CDR3 is built from 13 residues. Trimming removed 11 bases at V and 0 bases at J, with 11 bases between. The CDR3 loop reads CASTASSGNTIYF. The CDR3 DNA reads as TGTGCCTCGACAGCTTCCTCTGGAAACACCATATATTTT. Combining the CDR3 with reference TRBV19 and TRBJ1-3 gives the whole variable domain DGGITQSPKYLFRKEGQNVTLSCEQNLNHDAMYWYRQDPGQGLRLIYYSQIVNDFQKGDIAEGYSVSREKKESFPLTVTSAQKNPTAFYLCASTASSGNTIYFGEGSWLTVV.

The V gene is TRBV19, the J gene TRBJ1-5, with 10 nucleotides matching TRBD1. Trimming at V came to 5 bases and at J to 6 bases, leaving 10 bases not matched to a gene. CDR3 length equals 16 residues. In germline, CDR1 is LNHDA, CDR2 SQIVND (reference sequence). CDR3 bases: TGTGCCAGTAGTCGAATGGACAGGGGGGGATTTCAGCCCCAGCATTTT. Translating it yields CASSRMDRGGFQPQHF.

The rearrangement links TRBV3-1 (or the pseudogene TRBV3-2) to TRBJ2-5; possible D gene TRBD2, 6 bases. The V gene's germline CDR1 is LGHDT and CDR2 YNNKEL (reference sequence). The V end was cut by 4 bases, the J end by 1 base, with 16 bases between. The CDR3 loop spans 16 amino acids. Written as DNA, the CDR3 is TGTGCCAGCAGCCCGGGGGAGAACAGAGTCCAAGAGACCCAGTACTTC. Its translation is CASSPGENRVQETQYF.

This clone was found once. The rearrangement links TRBV27 to TRBJ2-3; TRBD2 might be the D (6 bases). The CDR3 extends over 16 amino acids. The V end lost 1 base, the J end lost 0 bases, and 11 bases lay between the germline ends. Germline lookup yields CDR1 MNHEY and CDR2 SMNVEV (reference sequence). The CDR3 bases are TGTGCCAGCAGTTTATGGGCAGGGAGGAGCACAGATACGCAGTATTTT. Protein: CASSLWAGRSTDTQYF.

V is TRBV5-1 and J is TRBJ1-3, with TRBD1 matching 10 bases. Per germline, CDR1 SGHRS and CDR2 YFSETQ. The J segment lost 3 bases and the V segment lost 4 bases, leaving 7 bases of the junction unmatched. The CDR3 loop spans 16 amino acids. In DNA form, the CDR3 reads TGCGCCAGCAGCGTAACCGGGACAGGGGTTGGAAACACCATATATTTT. Translated, it gives CASSVTGTGVGNTIYF.

The CDR3 reads CATGSSYEQYF. CDR3 nucleotide sequence: TGTGCCACGGGGAGCTCCTACGAGCAGTACTTC. V is TRBV6-5 and J is TRBJ2-7; a possible D gene is TRBD2 (5 bases). Germline CDR1 and CDR2: MNHEY and SVGAGI. The CDR3 contains 11 residues. Deletions cut 10 bases from V and 0 bases from J, with 7 bases between.

The chain has TRBV29-1 and TRBJ1-5; 9 bases are a match to TRBD1. V lost 6 bases and J lost 5; bases outside the gene matches: 5. This CDR3 is 13 amino acids long. Germline V gives CDR1 SQVTM, CDR2 ANQGSEA. The CDR3 DNA is TGCAGCGTCGGGACAGGGTCACATCAGCCCCAGCATTTT. Protein sequence: CSVGTGSHQPQHF. The variable domain in full, completed from reference TRBV29-1 and TRBJ1-5, reads SAVISQKPSRDICQRGTSLTIQCQVDSQVTMMFWYRQQPGQSLTLIATANQGSEATYESGFVIDKFPISRPNLTFSTLTVSNMSPEDSSIYLCSVGTGSHQPQHFGDGTRLSIL.

This clone was picked up a small number of times. The gene calls are TRBV6-1 and TRBJ1-2; the D is unclear. The ends were cut back, 0 bases at V and 4 bases at J, with 9 bases in the middle. The CDR3 is made up of 14 amino acids. Germline V lookup: CDR1 MNHNS, CDR2 SASEGT. CDR3 protein: CASSEAGQVYGYTF. CDR3 bases: TGTGCCAGCAGTGAAGCGGGCCAGGTCTATGGCTACACCTTC.

A remark on this clone: Sequence at one end of the junction differs from germline and may be a read error. The chain uses TRBV15 and TRBJ1-1; TRBD1 might be the D (5 bases). Germline CDR1 reads LNHNV; CDR2 reads YYDKDF (reference sequence). The CDR3 extends over 13 amino acids. Here the CDR3 reads CATSRRGNAEAFF. CDR3 in DNA: TGTGCCACCAGCAGGCGGGGGAACGCTGAAGCTTTCTTT.

The chain combines TRBV7-9 with TRBJ2-2, with D unresolved. V shed 6 bases and J shed 5 bases, with 10 bases lying between them. CDR1 is SEHNR, CDR2 FQNEAQ, per germline (reference sequence). The CDR3 length is 13 residues. Here the CDR3 reads CASSVSDTGELFF. Here the CDR3 DNA reads TGTGCCAGCAGTGTCAGCGATACCGGGGAGCTGTTTTTT.

The chain is built from TRBV19 and TRBJ2-3; 8 bases match TRBD1. Germline V gives CDR1 LNHDA, CDR2 SQIVND (reference sequence). This CDR3 has 15 amino acids. With V trimmed by 6 bases and J by 2 bases, 7 bases remained unmatched. CDR3 loop: CASRSGTGLTDTQYF. As DNA, the CDR3 is TGTGCCAGTAGGTCCGGGACAGGACTCACAGATACGCAGTATTTT.

The chain combines TRBV19 with TRBJ2-2; D perhaps matches TRBD2 (5 bases). Germline V CDR1 and CDR2: LNHDA, SQIVND (reference sequence). CDR3 length: 14 amino acids. Trimming took 7 bases from V and 2 from J, leaving 11 bases between them. CDR3 protein: CASIGRGNTGELFF. CDR3 DNA: TGTGCCAGTATAGGTCGGGGTAACACCGGGGAGCTGTTTTTT.

The rearrangement links TRBV11-2 to TRBJ1-3; perhaps TRBD1 as D (6 bases). With 1 base removed from V and 1 base from J, the gap between germline ends came to 11 bases. CDR3 length: 16 residues. The germline gives CDR1 SGHAT, CDR2 FQNNGV. The CDR3 region has the DNA TGTGCCAGCAGCTTAGGAGGGGACACTTCTGGAAACACCATATATTTT. This encodes CASSLGGDTSGNTIYF. Looking up the rest from reference TRBV11-2 and TRBJ1-3 gives the full variable domain: EAGVAQSPRYKIIEKRQSVAFWCNPISGHATLYWYQQILGQGPKLLIQFQNNGVVDDSQLPKDRFSAERLKGVDSTLKIQPAKLEDSAVYLCASSLGGDTSGNTIYFGEGSWLTVV.

The chain is built from TRBV18 and TRBJ2-7; TRBD2 matches at 12 bases. Germline assignment: CDR1 KGHSH and CDR2 LQKENI. CDR3 size: 14 residues. Germline trimming cut 4 bases from V and 3 bases from J; bases unmatched to any gene: 1. CDR3 DNA sequence: TGTGCCAGCTCACAGACTAGCGGGAGCTACGAGCAGTACTTC. It is translated as CASSQTSGSYEQYF.

The V and J genes are TRBV2 and TRBJ2-1; 7 bases match TRBD2. Germline values: CDR1 SNHLY, CDR2 FYNNEI. The CDR3 length is 15 residues. The ends lost 7 bases at V and 4 bases at J; junction bases unmatched: 10. The CDR3 reads CASKSATSFYNEQFF. The CDR3 DNA follows: TGTGCCAGCAAATCGGCGACTAGCTTTTACAATGAGCAGTTCTTC.

The CDR3 sequence is CASSPDRVNEKLFF. DNA for the CDR3: TGTGCCAGCTCACCGGACAGGGTGAATGAAAAACTGTTTTTT. The V call is TRBV18, the J call TRBJ1-4; 8 bases fit TRBD1. This CDR3 has 14 amino acids. CDR1 is KGHSH and CDR2 is LQKENI in the germline V gene. Trimming removed 3 bases from V and 5 bases from J; junction bases left unmatched: 2.

The genes are TRBV5-4 and TRBJ1-2; D unresolved. From germline, CDR1 is SGHNT and CDR2 YYREEE (reference sequence). The length of the CDR3 is 12 residues. V was trimmed by 2 bases and J by 8 bases, leaving 10 bases between them. CDR3 in amino acids: CASSFDGEGYTF. CDR3 DNA sequence: TGTGCCAGCAGCTTCGACGGGGAGGGCTACACCTTC. Full variable domain (outside the CDR3, taken from reference TRBV5-4 and TRBJ1-2): ETGVTQSPTHLIKTRGQQVTLRCSSQSGHNTVSWYQQALGQGPQFIFQYYREEENGRGNFPPRFSGLQFPNYSSELNVNALELDDSALYLCASSFDGEGYTFGSGTRLTVV.

The chain is built from TRBV18 and TRBJ2-3, with TRBD1 identical over 10 bases. Per the germline V gene, CDR1 is KGHSH and CDR2 is LQKENI. The trim removed 1 base at V and 2 bases at J, leaving 6 bases unmatched. The CDR3 has 17 amino acids. CDR3 in amino acids: CASSPRMTGGYTDTQYF. The CDR3 DNA follows: TGTGCCAGCTCACCACGAATGACAGGGGGCTACACAGATACGCAGTATTTT.